This TCR beta chain appears in the sequencing data of a study of T cell changes during pregnancy in multiple sclerosis. Repertoires were generated with immunoSEQ multiplex PCR, while TCRdb's copy carries only in-frame clones and drops some. The sample lists some 120,000 clones, 92% occurring once. CDR1 and CDR2 (germline): LNHDA, SQIVND (reference sequence). This CDR3 has 15 residues. V was clipped by 5 bases and J by 5 bases, with 16 bases between them. This receptor was taken from a female donor with multiple sclerosis, enrolled in a pregnancy study. The rearrangement links TRBV19 to TRBJ1-5, with D unclear. The sample in question was peripheral blood, obtained in the third trimester of pregnancy. The CDR3 nucleotides are TGTGCCAGTAGTGAGACCGGCCTTGGAGATCAGCCCCAGCATTTT. Translation: CASSETGLGDQPQHF.